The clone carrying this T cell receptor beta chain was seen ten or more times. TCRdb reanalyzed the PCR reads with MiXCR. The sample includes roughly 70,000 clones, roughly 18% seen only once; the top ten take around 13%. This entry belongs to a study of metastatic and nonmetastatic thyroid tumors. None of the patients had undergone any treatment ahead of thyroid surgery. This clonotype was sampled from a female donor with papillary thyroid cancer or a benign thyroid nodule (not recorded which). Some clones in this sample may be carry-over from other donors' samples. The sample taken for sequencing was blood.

The CDR3 DNA follows: TGTGCCAGCATCGGCTCGGGGTTTGAGGGGCAGTTCTTC. This codes for CASIGSGFEGQFF. V usage is TRBV25-1 and J usage is TRBJ2-1, with a possible D match to TRBD2 (5 bases). From germline, CDR1 is MGHDK and CDR2 SYGVNS. Trimming stripped 7 bases from V and 12 bases from J, with 19 bases between. The CDR3 is made up of 13 amino acids.